This TCR beta chain was identified in a study of T cells in women clearing cervical HPV infection (dated by TCRdb to the late 2010s). Background on the whole study: Cases were 25 women with histologically confirmed HPV16-related CIN3 or worse, including 2 invasive cancers. The controls were 25 or so women whose single incident HPV16 infection cleared within 12 months with no development of precancer or cancer. Blood from cases was drawn at the visit where the lesion was first identified, while blood from controls was drawn once the infection was no longer detected. Among cases, blood sampling came a median of roughly 140 days after lesion detection, with an interquartile range of roughly 85 to 200 days. Since only a few of the women had HLA typing available, the possibility that HLA type was acting as a confounder could not be ruled out. This exploratory proof-of-principle case-control study, nested within the Guanacaste HPV Natural History Study in Costa Rica, compared TCR repertoires among women with different cervical HPV16 outcomes. Cases were matched to controls by age within five years and by the year the sample was collected. A median age of 34 years was observed in cases versus under 40 in controls, and no significant differences in baseline characteristics were found. In the parent cohort, 9,000 to 11,000 women aged 18 or older were enrolled in Guanacaste, Costa Rica, during about 1992 to 1994 and were followed for roughly seven years. Five blinded duplicates per group were added as quality controls, giving around 60 samples: around 50 participants and 10 replicates. General findings and caveats noted by the study authors: T-cell numbers per sample were unknown, so richness differences could reflect varying T-cell content rather than repertoire biology. By combining richness with V gene abundances, random forest classifiers separated cases from controls with an estimated AUC of 0.75 to 0.9. Because of the cross-sectional design, the study could not determine whether the associations came before infection or resulted from infection, and neither effector/memory subsets nor HPV-specific T cells were isolated. Lower TRBV6-7 relative abundance was observed in cases than in controls (around 0.1% versus 0.15%; Bonferroni P = 0.0008). Significantly higher TCR repertoire richness was observed in CIN3+ cases than in controls across sequencing depths, whereas no difference in evenness was found.

Every participant had a single incident cervical HPV16 infection, and prevalent HPV16 infections were excluded. Cervical HPV DNA was detected with MY09/MY11 PCR, and genotyping was done by dot-blot hybridization. Approximately 15 mL of heparinized blood was centrifuged, after which the buffy coat was aliquoted, frozen at -30 degrees C, and then stored at -80 degrees C. QIAGEN kits were used to extract genomic DNA from the buffy coat specimens. With respect to this clone: The antigen this receptor binds is unknown. The read terminates 3 residues before the CDR3 end, so the remaining end is supplied by the germline J gene.

TCR beta CDR3 regions were amplified by multiplex PCR from an average of approximately 1,200 ng genomic DNA per sample using the immunoSEQ assay. Primer bias was corrected in the assay by using a complete synthetic TCR repertoire to establish an amplification baseline. The amplicons were sequenced using the Illumina platform. Per the original workflow: Error correction of the sequences involved clustering with frequency ratios plus a modified nearest-neighbor algorithm, after which the sequences were analyzed in the immunoSEQ Analyzer using IMGT gene definitions. At each rarefaction depth, TCR richness and evenness were averaged across 20 rarefaction repeats, and samples with fewer sequences than that depth were excluded. Relative abundances of V, D and J genes were compared between groups using Wilcoxon rank sum tests, with FDR correction applied. An intraclass correlation of around 96% for TCR richness and an average of roughly 83% across 65 to 70 gene segments were obtained from the blinded duplicates. TCRdb carries this immuneACCESS record with in-frame sequences only. Its versions omit some clonotypes, under half of them owing to an unresolved V gene in the studies checked, with the rest unexplained. V and J calls and clone size are those listed in that table; D and trimming were worked out from the DNA. Per the sample table, the count is roughly 49,000 clones. The ten largest clones add up to approximately 1% of the sample.

The CDR3 holds 13 amino acids from the cysteine to the phenylalanine. Part of the CDR3 DNA is given, 30 bases translated from base 1. Trimming at the junction amounts to 5 bases on V and 0 bases on J, and the germline ends lie 10 bases apart. Taken from the germline V gene, the CDR1 and CDR2 loops are SQVTM and ANQGSEA. This TCR was sampled from a woman between 18 and 69 years old with a cervical HPV16 infection that either progressed to CIN3+ or cleared (not recorded which). The sequenced sample was blood buffy coat. The rearrangement joined TRBV29-1 to TRBJ1-2; TRBD1 is a weak D gene call, 6 bases matching. CDR3 DNA, as far as it was read: TGCAGCGTTTGGGACACCGCTAACTATGGC. Its coded protein is CSVWDTANYG. The full CDR3 is CSVWDTANYGYTF.